This TCR beta chain came from a study of CD8 T cells in ankylosing spondylitis. Study-level points and caveats: Some of the motif variants had earlier been found in reactive arthritis patients' fluid and blood. Matched synovial fluid from ankylosing spondylitis patients was reported to be enriched for disease-linked clones.

Trimming removed 2 bases at V and 7 bases at J, with 6 bases between. The CDR3 covers 12 residues. Germline V gene sequence: CDR1 SGHTA, CDR2 FQGNSA. 5'-RACE, quantitative and with molecular barcodes, yielded the TCR beta libraries. TCRdb fed the 5' RACE reads into MiXCR, producing one record per CDR3 protein. This table has roughly 220,000 distinct CDR3 sequences, under 12% appearing once. With regard to this clonotype: Its target is not known.

This TCR was recovered from a male donor with ankylosing spondylitis or in good health (not recorded which). V usage is TRBV7-2 and J usage is TRBJ1-5; D gene ambiguous. The sequencing sample was made of blood, either unsorted or a sorted T cell fraction (not recorded which). CDR3 DNA sequence: TGTGCCAGCAGCTTACAACAGCAGCCCCAGCATTTT. Translated: CASSLQQQPQHF.